The subject of this entry is one T cell receptor (beta chain). In Seattle, patients joined the study during active infection and were tracked longitudinally. These data come from a study of blood T cell repertoires in COVID-19. About the study: Samples taken during acute and convalescent COVID-19 were collected in the United States, Italy and Spain. Nucleic acid was either cDNA or gDNA, and it came from T cells, B-cell-depleted T cells, or PBMCs.

Original analysis: Reference gene primer amplification gave estimated nucleated cell counts. Libraries were prepared by immunoSEQ multiplex PCR; TCRdb keeps only in-frame clonotypes and omits some of them. V, J and clone size are taken as reported in that table, and D and trimming were inferred from the DNA itself. The table lists 150,000 or so clones, approximately 80% of them singletons, with 9.5% to 13% in the top ten. Germline V gene lookup returns CDR1 SGHRS and CDR2 YFSETQ. This CDR3 region has 15 residues. Trimming removed 4 bases from V and 2 bases from J; junction bases left unmatched: 7. Sequencing input: peripheral blood. This TCR was sampled from a woman aged 60-75 years with COVID-19, enrolled during active disease. This chain connects TRBV5-1 to TRBJ1-2; 8 bases are shared with TRBD1. The CDR3 bases are TGCGCCAGCAGCCGCAACAGGGGGGGAAACTATGGCTACACCTTC. It specifies CASSRNRGGNYGYTF.